Here is one TCR beta chain with its context. The data stem from a study of blood T cell repertoires in COVID-19. The CDR3 is 16 amino acids. Germline V CDR1 and CDR2: MDHEN, SYDVKM. V lost 8 bases and J lost 2; bases outside the gene matches: 12. Method: immunoSEQ multiplex PCR; TCRdb's copy keeps in-frame clones and lacks some. The sample includes about 92,000 clones, about 85% seen only once; the top ten take 9.5% to 15%. The chain joins TRBV28 to TRBJ1-5; 7 bases are shared with TRBD1. Sequenced: peripheral blood. This sequence was found in a human donor in a cohort sampled during active COVID-19. The CDR3 loop is CASGATGRYGNQPQHF. CDR3 nucleotide sequence: TGTGCCAGCGGCGCGACAGGGCGGTACGGCAATCAGCCCCAGCATTTT.